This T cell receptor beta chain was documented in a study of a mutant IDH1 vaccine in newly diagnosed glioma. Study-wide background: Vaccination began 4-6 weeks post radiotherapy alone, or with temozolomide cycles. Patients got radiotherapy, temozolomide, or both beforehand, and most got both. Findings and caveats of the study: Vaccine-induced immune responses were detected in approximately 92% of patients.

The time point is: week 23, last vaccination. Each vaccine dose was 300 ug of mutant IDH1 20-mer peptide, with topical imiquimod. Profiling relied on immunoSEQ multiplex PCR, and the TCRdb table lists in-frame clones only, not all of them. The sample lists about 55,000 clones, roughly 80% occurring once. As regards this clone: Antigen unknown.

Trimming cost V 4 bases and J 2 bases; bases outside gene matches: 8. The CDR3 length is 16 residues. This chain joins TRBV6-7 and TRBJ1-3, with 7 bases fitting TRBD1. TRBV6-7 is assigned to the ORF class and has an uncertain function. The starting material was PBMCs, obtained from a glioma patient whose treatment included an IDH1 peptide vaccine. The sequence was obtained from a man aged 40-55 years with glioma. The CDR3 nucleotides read TGTGCCAGCAGTTTATACGACAGGGACCCTGGAAACACCATATATTTT. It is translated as CASSLYDRDPGNTIYF.